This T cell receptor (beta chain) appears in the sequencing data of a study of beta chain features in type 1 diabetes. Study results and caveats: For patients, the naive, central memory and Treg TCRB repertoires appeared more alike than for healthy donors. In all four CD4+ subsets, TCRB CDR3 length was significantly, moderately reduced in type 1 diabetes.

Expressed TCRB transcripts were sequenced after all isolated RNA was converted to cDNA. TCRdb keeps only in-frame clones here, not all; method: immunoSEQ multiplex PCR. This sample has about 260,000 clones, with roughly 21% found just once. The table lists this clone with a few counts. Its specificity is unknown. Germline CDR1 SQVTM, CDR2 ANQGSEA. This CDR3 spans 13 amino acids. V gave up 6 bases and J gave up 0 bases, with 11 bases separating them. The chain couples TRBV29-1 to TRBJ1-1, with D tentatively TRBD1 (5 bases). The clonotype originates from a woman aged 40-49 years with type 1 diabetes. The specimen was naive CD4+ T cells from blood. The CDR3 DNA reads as TGCAGCGTCGCCGGACATCTGAACACTGAAGCTTTCTTT. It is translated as CSVAGHLNTEAFF. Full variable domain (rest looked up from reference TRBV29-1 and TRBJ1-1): SAVISQKPSRDICQRGTSLTIQCQVDSQVTMMFWYRQQPGQSLTLIATANQGSEATYESGFVIDKFPISRPNLTFSTLTVSNMSPEDSSIYLCSVAGHLNTEAFFGQGTRLTVV.